This T cell receptor (beta chain) was identified in a study of T-cell reconstitution after alpha-beta-depleted transplantation in children. This clonotype was observed a handful of times. Researchers prepared the TCRbeta library using unique molecular identifiers, the study reports. TCRdb reanalysed the PCR reads using MiXCR and keeps one entry per CDR3 protein. The top ten hold 11% to 15% of the sample, which has 500,000 to 650,000 distinct CDR3 sequences, 9.5% to 12% seen once. Germline CDR1 is MNHEY and CDR2 is SVGAGI. The CDR3 extends over 16 amino acids. V gave up 5 bases and J gave up 1 base; unmatched junction bases: 7.

The sequences come from PBMCs, mostly from graft donor cells, collected 180 days after TCRalphabeta/CD19-depleted stem cell transplant. The receptor was isolated from a female patient between 2 and 15 years old who had a stem cell transplant for aplastic anemia, so the T cells may come from the graft donor. This rearrangement joins TRBV6-5 to TRBJ2-1; 8 positions match TRBD2. In DNA, the CDR3 is TGTGCCAGCAGTACGACGACTAGCGCTTCCTACAATGAGCAGTTCTTC. This sequence encodes CASSTTTSASYNEQFF.